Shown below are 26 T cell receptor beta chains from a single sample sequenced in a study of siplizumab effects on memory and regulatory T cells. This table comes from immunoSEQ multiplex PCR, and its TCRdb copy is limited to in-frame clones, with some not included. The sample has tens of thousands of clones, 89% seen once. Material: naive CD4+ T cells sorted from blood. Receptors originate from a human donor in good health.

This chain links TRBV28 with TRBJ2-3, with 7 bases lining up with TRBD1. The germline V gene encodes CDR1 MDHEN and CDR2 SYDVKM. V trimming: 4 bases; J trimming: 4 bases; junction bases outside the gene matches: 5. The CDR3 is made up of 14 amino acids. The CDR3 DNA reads TGTGCCAGCAGTTCAACAGGGGCGGCAGATACGCAGTATTTT. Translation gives CASSSTGAADTQYF.

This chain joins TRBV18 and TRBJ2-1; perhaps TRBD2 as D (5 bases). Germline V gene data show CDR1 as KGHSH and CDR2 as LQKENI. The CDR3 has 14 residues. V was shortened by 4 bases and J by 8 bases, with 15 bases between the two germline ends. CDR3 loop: CASSRSGKAHEQFF. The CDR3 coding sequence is TGTGCCAGCTCACGTTCCGGGAAGGCCCATGAGCAGTTCTTC.

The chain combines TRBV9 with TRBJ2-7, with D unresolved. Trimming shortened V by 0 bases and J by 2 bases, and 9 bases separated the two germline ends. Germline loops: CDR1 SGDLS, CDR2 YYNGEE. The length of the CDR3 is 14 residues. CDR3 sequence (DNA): TGTGCCAGCAGCGTAGACCCGGGCCCCTACGAGCAGTACTTC. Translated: CASSVDPGPYEQYF.

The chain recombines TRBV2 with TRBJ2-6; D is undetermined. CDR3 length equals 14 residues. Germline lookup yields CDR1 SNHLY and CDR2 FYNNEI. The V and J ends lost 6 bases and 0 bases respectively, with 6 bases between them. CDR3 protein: CASRQSSGANVLTF. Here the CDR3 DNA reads TGTGCCAGCAGACAATCCTCTGGGGCCAACGTCCTGACTTTC.

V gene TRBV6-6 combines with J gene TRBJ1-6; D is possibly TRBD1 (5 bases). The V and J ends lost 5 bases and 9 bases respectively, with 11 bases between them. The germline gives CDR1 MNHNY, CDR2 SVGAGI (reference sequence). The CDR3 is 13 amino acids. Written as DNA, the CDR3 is TGTGCCAGCAGTCGAGGTGGGGGTTCACCCCTCCACTTT. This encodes CASSRGGGSPLHF.

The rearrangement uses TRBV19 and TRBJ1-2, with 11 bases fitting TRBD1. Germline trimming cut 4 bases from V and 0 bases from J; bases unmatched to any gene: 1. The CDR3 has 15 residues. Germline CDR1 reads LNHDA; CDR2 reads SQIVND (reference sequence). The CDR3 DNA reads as TGTGCCAGTAGTAGGGGACAGGGGGCTAACTATGGCTACACCTTC. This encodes CASSRGQGANYGYTF.

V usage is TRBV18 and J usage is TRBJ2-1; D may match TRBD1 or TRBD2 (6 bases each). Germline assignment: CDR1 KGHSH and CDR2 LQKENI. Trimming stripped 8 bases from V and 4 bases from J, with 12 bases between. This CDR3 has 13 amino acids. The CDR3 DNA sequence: TGTGCCAGCGGGGAAGGGGGGTACAATGAGCAGTTCTTC. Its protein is CASGEGGYNEQFF.

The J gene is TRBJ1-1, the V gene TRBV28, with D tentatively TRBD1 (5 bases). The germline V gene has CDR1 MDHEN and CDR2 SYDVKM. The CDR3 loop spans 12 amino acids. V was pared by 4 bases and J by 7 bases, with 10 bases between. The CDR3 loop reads CASSSGSIEAFF. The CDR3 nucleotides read TGTGCCAGCAGTTCAGGGAGTATTGAAGCTTTCTTT.

CDR3 sequence: CAIVEGAGTGELFF. Written as DNA, the CDR3 is TGTGCCATCGTAGAGGGGGCTGGCACCGGGGAGCTGTTTTTT. The chain combines TRBV10-3 with TRBJ2-2; 7 bases match TRBD1. Germline CDR1 is ENHRY and CDR2 is SYGVKD. This CDR3 has 14 residues. V shed 8 bases and J 4 bases; nucleotides not matched to a gene: 7.

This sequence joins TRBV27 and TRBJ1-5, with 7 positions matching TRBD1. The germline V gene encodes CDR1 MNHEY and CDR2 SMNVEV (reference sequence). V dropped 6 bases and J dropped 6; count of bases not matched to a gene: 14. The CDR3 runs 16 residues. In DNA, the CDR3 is TGTGCCAGCAGCTTCTCAGCCCGACAGGGAACTCAGCCCCAGCATTTT. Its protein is CASSFSARQGTQPQHF.

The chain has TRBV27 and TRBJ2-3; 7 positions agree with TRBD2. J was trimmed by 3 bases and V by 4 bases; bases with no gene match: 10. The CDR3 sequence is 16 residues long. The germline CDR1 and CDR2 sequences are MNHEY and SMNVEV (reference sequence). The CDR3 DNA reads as TGTGCCAGCAGTTGGGGAGCGGGATGGGGGACAGATACGCAGTATTTT. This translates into CASSWGAGWGTDTQYF.

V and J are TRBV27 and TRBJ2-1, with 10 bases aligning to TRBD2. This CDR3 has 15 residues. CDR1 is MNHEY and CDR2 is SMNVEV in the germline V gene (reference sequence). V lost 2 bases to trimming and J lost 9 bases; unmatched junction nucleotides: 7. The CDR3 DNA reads TGTGCCAGCAGTTTAACCCCGGGACTAGCGATTGAGCAGTTCTTC. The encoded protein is CASSLTPGLAIEQFF.

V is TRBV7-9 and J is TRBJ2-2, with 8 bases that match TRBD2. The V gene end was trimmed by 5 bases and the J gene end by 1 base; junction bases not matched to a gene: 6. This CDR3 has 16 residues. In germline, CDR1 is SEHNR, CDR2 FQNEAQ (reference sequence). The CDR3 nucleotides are TGTGCCAGCAGCCCCGGGGGGGGCGGGAACACCGGGGAGCTGTTTTTT. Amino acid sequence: CASSPGGGGNTGELFF. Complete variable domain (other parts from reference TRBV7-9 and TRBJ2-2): DTGVSQNPRHKITKRGQNVTFRCDPISEHNRLYWYRQTLGQGPEFLTYFQNEAQLEKSRLLSDRFSAERPKGSFSTLEIQRTEQGDSAMYLCASSPGGGGNTGELFFGEGSRLTVL.

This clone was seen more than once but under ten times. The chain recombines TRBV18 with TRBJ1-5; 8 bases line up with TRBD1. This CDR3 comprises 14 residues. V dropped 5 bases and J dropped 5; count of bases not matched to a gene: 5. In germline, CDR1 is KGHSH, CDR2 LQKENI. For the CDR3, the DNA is TGTGCCAGCTCATCCGACAGGGGCTATCAGCCCCAGCATTTT. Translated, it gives CASSSDRGYQPQHF.

The CDR3 region has the DNA TGTGCCAGCAGCGTATTCGGCCCGACAGGGGCCAACGTCCTGACTTTC. Its translation: CASSVFGPTGANVLTF. The V and J genes are TRBV9 and TRBJ2-6; D is ambiguous. The CDR3 extends over 16 amino acids. Deletions cut 1 base from V and 4 bases from J, with 12 bases between. Looked up from germline, CDR1 is SGDLS and CDR2 is YYNGEE.

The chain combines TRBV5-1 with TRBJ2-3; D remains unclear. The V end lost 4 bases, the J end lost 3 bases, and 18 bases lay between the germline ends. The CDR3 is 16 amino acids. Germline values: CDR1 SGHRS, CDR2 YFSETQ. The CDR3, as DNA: TGCGCCAGCAGCCGTTCGAATTCCAGAGAAACAGATACGCAGTATTTT. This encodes CASSRSNSRETDTQYF.

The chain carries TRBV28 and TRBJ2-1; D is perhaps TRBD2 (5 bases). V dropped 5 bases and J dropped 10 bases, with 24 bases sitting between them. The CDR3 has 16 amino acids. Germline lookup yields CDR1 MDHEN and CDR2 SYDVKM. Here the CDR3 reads CASSLMPWTGLEEQFF. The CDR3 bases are TGTGCCAGCAGTCTTATGCCTTGGACTGGCCTAGAGGAGCAGTTCTTC.

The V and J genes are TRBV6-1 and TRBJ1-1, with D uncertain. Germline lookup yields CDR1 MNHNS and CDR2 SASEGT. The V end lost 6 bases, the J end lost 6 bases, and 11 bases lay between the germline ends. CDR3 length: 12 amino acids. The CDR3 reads CASSLILPEAFF. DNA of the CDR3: TGTGCCAGCAGCCTTATCCTCCCTGAAGCTTTCTTT.

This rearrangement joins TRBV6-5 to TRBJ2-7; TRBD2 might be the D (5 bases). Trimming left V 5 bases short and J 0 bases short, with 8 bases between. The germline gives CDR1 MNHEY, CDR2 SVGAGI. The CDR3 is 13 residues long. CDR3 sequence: CASSKGLSYEQYF. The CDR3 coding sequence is TGTGCCAGCAGTAAAGGACTCTCCTACGAGCAGTACTTC.

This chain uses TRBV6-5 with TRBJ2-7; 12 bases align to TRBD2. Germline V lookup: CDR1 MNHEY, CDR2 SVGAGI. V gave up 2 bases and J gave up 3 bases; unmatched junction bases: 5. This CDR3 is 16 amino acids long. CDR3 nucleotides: TGTGCCAGCAGTTACAGGGCTAGCGGGGGGGTCTACGAGCAGTACTTC. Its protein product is CASSYRASGGVYEQYF.

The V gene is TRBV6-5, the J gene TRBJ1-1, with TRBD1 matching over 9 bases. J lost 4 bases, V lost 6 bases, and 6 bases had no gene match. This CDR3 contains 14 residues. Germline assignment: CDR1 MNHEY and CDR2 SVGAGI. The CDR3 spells CASSRTGVGTEAFF. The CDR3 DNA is TGTGCCAGCAGCCGGACAGGGGTTGGCACTGAAGCTTTCTTT.

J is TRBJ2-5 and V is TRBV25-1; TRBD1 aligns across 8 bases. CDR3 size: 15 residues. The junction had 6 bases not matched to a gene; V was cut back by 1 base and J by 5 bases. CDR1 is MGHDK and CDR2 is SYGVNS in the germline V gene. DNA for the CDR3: TGTGCCAGCAGTGAATGGGCAGGGGGCGGGGAGACCCAGTACTTC. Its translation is CASSEWAGGGETQYF.

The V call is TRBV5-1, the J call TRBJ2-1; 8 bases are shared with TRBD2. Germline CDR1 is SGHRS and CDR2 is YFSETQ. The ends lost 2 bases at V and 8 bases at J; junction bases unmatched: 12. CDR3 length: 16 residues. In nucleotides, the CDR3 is TGCGCCAGCAGCTTAAGATATGCGGGGGGCGTCGATGAGCAGTTCTTC. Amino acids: CASSLRYAGGVDEQFF.

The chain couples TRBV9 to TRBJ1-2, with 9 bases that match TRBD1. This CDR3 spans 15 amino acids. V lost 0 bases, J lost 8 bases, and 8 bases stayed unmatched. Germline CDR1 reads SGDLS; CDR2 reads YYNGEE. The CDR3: CASSVEGQGVEGYTF. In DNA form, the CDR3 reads TGTGCCAGCAGCGTAGAGGGACAGGGTGTTGAAGGCTACACCTTC.

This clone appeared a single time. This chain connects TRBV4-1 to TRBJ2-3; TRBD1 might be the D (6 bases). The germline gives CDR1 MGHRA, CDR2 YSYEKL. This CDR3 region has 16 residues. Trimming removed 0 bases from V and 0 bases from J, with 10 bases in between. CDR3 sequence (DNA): TGCGCCAGCAGCCAAGACCGGGACATCAGCACAGATACGCAGTATTTT. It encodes CASSQDRDISTDTQYF.

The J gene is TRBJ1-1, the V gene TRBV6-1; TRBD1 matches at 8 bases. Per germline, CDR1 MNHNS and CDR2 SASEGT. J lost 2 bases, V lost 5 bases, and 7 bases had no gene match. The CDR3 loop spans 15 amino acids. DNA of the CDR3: TGTGCCAGCAGTCCGGACAGGGTGGGAAACACTGAAGCTTTCTTT. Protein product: CASSPDRVGNTEAFF.